This passage covers 19 T cell receptor beta chains from one sample sequenced in a study of radiation and T cells in renal cell carcinoma. The time point: blood 2 weeks post-SBRT. Treatment: 15 Gy SBRT to primary tumor, nephrectomy 4 weeks later. Assay used: immunoSEQ multiplex PCR; TCRdb lists only in-frame clones, some missing. The sample has roughly 150,000 clones; approximately 90% are singletons. Sample: blood, taken from a patient whose treatment included radiotherapy and nephrectomy. The receptors were sampled from a woman between 45 and 65 years old with renal cell carcinoma.

J is TRBJ2-7 and V is TRBV6-6; D is uncertain. The V end lost 2 bases, the J end lost 3 bases, and 5 bases lay between the germline ends. CDR1 MNHNY and CDR2 SVGAGI come from the germline V gene (reference sequence). This CDR3 contains 12 residues. The chain's CDR3 is CASSYDNYEQYF. The CDR3 bases are TGTGCCAGCAGTTACGACAACTACGAGCAGTACTTC.

The rearrangement joins TRBV11-2 to TRBJ2-7; 11 bases align to TRBD1. Germline CDR1 is SGHAT and CDR2 is FQNNGV. The CDR3 has 15 residues. With 5 bases clipped from V and 5 bases from J, the junction kept 8 bases outside the gene matches. Written as DNA, the CDR3 is TGTGCCAGCAGCCTGGGGACAGGGGGAGGCCACGAGCAGTACTTC. This codes for CASSLGTGGGHEQYF.

This clone was detected only once. The chain has TRBV18 and TRBJ1-3; unclear D gene. The CDR3 is made up of 16 amino acids. V was clipped by 3 bases and J by 0 bases, with 12 bases between them. Germline-derived CDR1 and CDR2 are KGHSH and LQKENI. The CDR3 region has the DNA TGTGCCAGCTCACCCCAGGACCTCCTCTCTGGAAACACCATATATTTT. This gives the protein CASSPQDLLSGNTIYF.

The chain uses TRBV5-6 and TRBJ2-1; 8 bases align to TRBD1. V shed 5 bases, J shed 3 bases, and the junction held 10 bases outside the gene matches. CDR3 length: 16 amino acids. The germline gives CDR1 SGHDT, CDR2 YYEEEE. As DNA, the CDR3 is TGTGCCAGCAGGTACCGACAGGGGCCCTTCTACAATGAGCAGTTCTTC. Translating gives CASRYRQGPFYNEQFF.

The V gene is TRBV29-1, the J gene TRBJ1-1; D unclear. In germline, CDR1 is SQVTM, CDR2 ANQGSEA. V gave up 0 bases and J gave up 4 bases, with 15 bases separating them. This CDR3 region has 15 residues. CDR3 sequence reads: CSVEDPGLGITEAFF. The DNA of the CDR3 is TGCAGCGTTGAAGATCCTGGTCTGGGGATCACTGAAGCTTTCTTT.

The V and J genes are TRBV14 and TRBJ2-2; the match to TRBD2 covers 7 bases. The V gene's germline CDR1 is SGHDN and CDR2 FVKESK. The CDR3 is made up of 15 amino acids. J was trimmed by 9 bases and V by 1 base; bases with no gene match: 8. The chain's CDR3 is CASSQGGSGYRELFF. CDR3 sequence (DNA): TGTGCCAGCAGCCAAGGGGGTAGCGGGTACCGGGAGCTGTTTTTT.

This clone was counted a few times. The chain has TRBV30 and TRBJ1-1; 10 bases are a match to TRBD1. The CDR3 length is 15 residues. V was pared by 3 bases and J by 4 bases, with 8 bases of the junction left unmatched. Germline-derived CDR1 and CDR2 are GTSNPN and SVGIG (reference sequence). The CDR3 here is CAWSAGTGVGTEAFF. The CDR3 DNA sequence: TGTGCCTGGAGCGCCGGGACAGGGGTGGGCACTGAAGCTTTCTTT.

The rearrangement links TRBV7-2 to TRBJ2-1, with 12 positions matching TRBD2. The germline gives CDR1 SGHTA, CDR2 FQGNSA. The CDR3 runs to 17 residues. J lost 10 bases, V lost 1 base, and 11 bases had no gene match. The CDR3 here is CASSLDSASGGAREQFF. CDR3 nucleotide sequence: TGTGCCAGCAGCTTAGATAGCGCTAGCGGGGGGGCTAGGGAGCAGTTCTTC.

The gene calls are TRBV10-3 and TRBJ2-7; D possibly corresponds to TRBD1 (6 bases). The V end lost 10 bases, the J end lost 4 bases, and 14 bases lay between the germline ends. The CDR3 loop spans 12 amino acids. Germline lookup yields CDR1 ENHRY and CDR2 SYGVKD. The CDR3 spells CATGATGYEQYF. CDR3 sequence (DNA): TGTGCCACAGGGGCTACCGGGTACGAGCAGTACTTC.

The chain uses TRBV7-9 and TRBJ2-7, with D possibly matching TRBD2 (5 bases). Trimming stripped 4 bases from V and 0 bases from J, with 10 bases between. The CDR3 sequence is 14 residues long. In germline, CDR1 is SEHNR, CDR2 FQNEAQ (reference sequence). CDR3 residues: CASSSAGVSYEQYF. As DNA, the CDR3 is TGTGCCAGCAGCTCCGCCGGGGTCTCCTACGAGCAGTACTTC.

This chain joins TRBV10-3 and TRBJ2-1, with 11 bases lining up with TRBD2. Germline-derived CDR1 and CDR2 are ENHRY and SYGVKD. After removal of 4 bases from V and 3 bases from J, the junction contained 8 bases not matched to a gene. The CDR3 runs 17 residues. The CDR3 spells CAISGSGGAGFYNEQFF. The CDR3 region has the DNA TGTGCCATCAGTGGTAGCGGGGGGGCAGGGTTCTACAATGAGCAGTTCTTC.

The chain is built from TRBV11-2 and TRBJ2-3; D remains unclear. The germline V and J ends were trimmed by 2 bases and 2 bases, with 8 bases remaining between them. Germline CDR1 is SGHAT and CDR2 is FQNNGV. The CDR3 sequence is 14 residues long. CDR3 DNA sequence: TGTGCCAGCAGCTTAATACGAAACACAGATACGCAGTATTTT. Translating it yields CASSLIRNTDTQYF.

The rearrangement joins TRBV6-1 to TRBJ2-3; 12 bases align to TRBD2. Germline V gene sequence: CDR1 MNHNS, CDR2 SASEGT. V lost 6 bases to trimming and J lost 4 bases; unmatched junction nucleotides: 5. The CDR3 loop spans 15 amino acids. CDR3 nucleotides: TGTGCCAGCAGGTCTGCTAGCGGGGGGGCAGATACGCAGTATTTT. Protein product: CASRSASGGADTQYF.

The V gene is TRBV11-2, the J gene TRBJ1-3; D call uncertain. The V end lost 4 bases, the J end lost 0 bases, and 13 bases lay between the germline ends. Germline loops: CDR1 SGHAT, CDR2 FQNNGV. The CDR3 is 16 amino acids. CDR3 sequence (DNA): TGTGCCAGCAGCTCAGAGATTGGCAGCTCTGGAAACACCATATATTTT. Translating gives CASSSEIGSSGNTIYF.

The V and J genes are TRBV19 and TRBJ1-5; the D gene is possibly TRBD1 (6 bases). The CDR3 spans 14 residues. The germline V gene has CDR1 LNHDA and CDR2 SQIVND (reference sequence). With 4 bases removed from V and 7 bases from J, the gap between germline ends came to 14 bases. The CDR3 region is CASSTDTGNQPQHF. The CDR3 DNA is TGTGCCAGTAGTACGGATACAGGGAACCAGCCCCAGCATTTT.

The rearrangement uses TRBV9 and TRBJ1-1; D gene unclear. The germline V gene has CDR1 SGDLS and CDR2 YYNGEE. The CDR3 spans 13 residues. V dropped 0 bases and J dropped 4 bases, with 7 bases sitting between them. CDR3 sequence (DNA): TGTGCCAGCAGCGTAGCTAGAGGCACTGAAGCTTTCTTT. The encoded protein is CASSVARGTEAFF.

The genes are TRBV2 and TRBJ2-1, with no clear D. Deletions cut 6 bases from V and 4 bases from J, with 10 bases between. Germline CDR1 and CDR2: SNHLY and FYNNEI. The CDR3 has 13 residues. CDR3 nucleotide sequence: TGTGCCAGCAGCGGTGATTTATACAATGAGCAGTTCTTC. This translates into CASSGDLYNEQFF.

The chain has TRBV10-3 and TRBJ2-3; possibly TRBD2 for D (5 bases). Per germline, CDR1 ENHRY and CDR2 SYGVKD. The germline V and J ends were trimmed by 3 bases and 0 bases, with 13 bases remaining between them. The length of the CDR3 is 16 residues. CDR3 bases: TGTGCCATCAGTGACGCGGGCTCCGCAAGCACAGATACGCAGTATTTT. Translating it yields CAISDAGSASTDTQYF.

The chain combines TRBV11-2 with TRBJ1-1; 8 nucleotides line up with TRBD1. Germline-derived CDR1 and CDR2 are SGHAT and FQNNGV. This CDR3 has 14 residues. The junction had 7 bases not matched to a gene; V was cut back by 5 bases and J by 5 bases. The CDR3 DNA reads TGTGCCAGCAGCCCCATCACAGGGGGTACTGAAGCTTTCTTT. Translating it yields CASSPITGGTEAFF.